This entry is about one T cell receptor (beta chain). The repertoire was sequenced with immunoSEQ multiplex PCR; TCRdb's copy has only in-frame clones and lacks some. The table lists about 14,000 clones, approximately 77% of them singletons. The sample comes from a study of control samples from healthy donors and cancer patients. This TCR was recovered from a male donor with melanoma. Sequenced sample: formalin-fixed, paraffin-embedded tissue.

For the CDR3, the DNA is TGTGCCAAACCGGTGTGGGAAGGCTACACCTTC. This encodes CAKPVWEGYTF. The chain couples TRBV24-1 to TRBJ1-2, with unresolved D. CDR3 length: 11 amino acids. Between the trimmed V and J ends, which lost 11 bases and 8 bases, there was a span of 14 bases. The germline V gene encodes CDR1 KGHDR and CDR2 SFDVKD.